Given below is one T cell receptor beta chain in context. This sample stems from a study of cytomegalovirus exposure and HLA in healthy donors. Nominally healthy donors provided the samples, though records likely missed some immune exposures. Germline V gene lookup returns CDR1 SQVTM and CDR2 ANQGSEA. V trimming: 3 bases; J trimming: 0 bases; junction bases outside the gene matches: 1. The CDR3 sequence is 14 residues long. Primers for the PCR totalled 60 Vbeta and 13 Jbeta. Clones were sequenced by immunoSEQ multiplex PCR, and TCRdb holds only the in-frame ones, with some missing. The repertoire includes 120,000 or so clones, approximately 82% of them detected once, and around 15% sits in the top ten.

Material for sequencing was PBMCs. This sequence originates from a man younger than 40 in good health and CMV-seropositive. The rearrangement joins TRBV29-1 to TRBJ1-3, with 8 bases aligning to TRBD1. CDR3 loop: CSVDRGHSGNTIYF. CDR3 bases: TGCAGCGTTGACAGGGGGCACTCTGGAAACACCATATATTTT.